This TCR beta chain originates from a study of Ad26.COV2.S vaccination and SARS-CoV-2 variants. Per germline, CDR1 SGHNT and CDR2 YYREEE (reference sequence). The J segment lost 9 bases and the V segment lost 5 bases, leaving 11 bases of the junction unmatched. The CDR3 covers 13 residues. General study points: Similar non-spike TCR breadth was observed in recipients of vaccine and of placebo. Relative to placebo recipients, vaccine recipients exhibited elevated spike-specific TCR breadth.

Treatment: around 19 received Ad26.COV2.S at low or high dose, single or two shots; 5 received placebo; per-sample allocation not given. After the first vaccine or placebo injection, samples were drawn on day 63. As its vector, the vaccine had Ad26, which expressed Wuhan-strain SARS-CoV-2 spike. In regard to this clone: Its antigen remains unknown.

Assay used: immunoSEQ multiplex PCR; TCRdb lists only in-frame clones, some missing. The table has 300,000 to 400,000 clones, over 75% seen once. Specimen: peripheral blood, collected in a trial of Ad26.COV2.S vaccine versus placebo. The chain uses TRBV5-4 and TRBJ2-7, with 7 bases aligning to TRBD2. The sequence was collected from a person aged 18 to 59 who received the Ad26.COV2.S COVID-19 vaccine or a placebo. Here the CDR3 reads CASRSRGGYGQYF. CDR3 in DNA: TGTGCCAGCAGATCAAGGGGAGGGTATGGGCAGTACTTC.